The T cell receptor (beta chain) described here comes from a study of OX40 agonist ivuxolimab in advanced cancers. On the study more broadly: Patients with prior anti-PD-1, anti-PD-L1 or anti-CTLA-4 therapy were eligible; approximately 40% had some. Three patients, one with hepatocellular carcinoma and two with cutaneous melanoma, achieved partial responses.

With respect to this clone: Its antigen is still unknown.

Some clones are missing from TCRdb's copy, which holds only in-frame ones; the method was immunoSEQ multiplex PCR. This table has nearly 50,000 clones, about nine tenths appearing once. The V end was cut by 3 bases, the J end by 1 base, with 13 bases between. The CDR3 runs to 16 residues. The germline V gene has CDR1 LNHDA and CDR2 SQIVND (reference sequence). Whole-study results and caveats: Within 6 weeks, CD4+ and CD8+ blood T cells expanded clonally at 0.1 to 3.0 mg/kg.

The source of this sequence is an adult with an advanced solid tumor such as melanoma, head and neck, liver or kidney cancer. The genes are TRBV19 and TRBJ1-5, with D possibly matching TRBD1 (5 bases). Sequenced here: CD4+ or CD8+ T cells sorted from blood, sampled in a trial of the OX40 agonist ivuxolimab. The CDR3 spells CASSMGTGWSNQPQHF. CDR3 nucleotide sequence: TGTGCCAGTAGTATGGGGACCGGCTGGAGCAATCAGCCCCAGCATTTT. Looking up the rest from reference TRBV19 and TRBJ1-5 gives the full variable domain: DGGITQSPKYLFRKEGQNVTLSCEQNLNHDAMYWYRQDPGQGLRLIYYSQIVNDFQKGDIAEGYSVSREKKESFPLTVTSAQKNPTAFYLCASSMGTGWSNQPQHFGDGTRLSIL.